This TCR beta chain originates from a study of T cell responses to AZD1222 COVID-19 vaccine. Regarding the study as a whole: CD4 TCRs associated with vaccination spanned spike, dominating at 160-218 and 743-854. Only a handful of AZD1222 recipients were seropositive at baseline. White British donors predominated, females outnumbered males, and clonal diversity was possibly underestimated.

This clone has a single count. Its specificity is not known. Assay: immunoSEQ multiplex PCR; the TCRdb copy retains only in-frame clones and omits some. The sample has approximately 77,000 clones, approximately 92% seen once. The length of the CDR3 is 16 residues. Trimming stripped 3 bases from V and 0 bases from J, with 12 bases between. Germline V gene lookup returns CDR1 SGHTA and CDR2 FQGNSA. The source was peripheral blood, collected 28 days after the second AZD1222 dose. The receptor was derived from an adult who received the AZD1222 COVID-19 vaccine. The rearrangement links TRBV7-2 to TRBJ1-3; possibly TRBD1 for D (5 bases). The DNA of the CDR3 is TGTGCCAGCAGCTTGCCGGGACCGTTCTCTGGAAACACCATATATTTT. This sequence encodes CASSLPGPFSGNTIYF.